What follows are 23 T cell receptor beta chains derived from one specimen sequenced in a study of blood T cells in healthy people across ages. For the second PCR, which ran for 7 to 11 cycles, a sample-barcoded 5' primer and a J-beta primer mix were used. Each CDR3 protein gets one entry after TCRdb re-called the 5' RACE reads with MiXCR. In the table there are just under 900,000 distinct CDR3 sequences, 29% of which are singletons. Material: blood. The receptors here all came from a woman of 80 years or more in good health.

A few counts support this clonotype. The rearrangement links TRBV28 to TRBJ1-4, with D possibly TRBD1 on 5 matching bases. Germline values: CDR1 MDHEN, CDR2 SYDVKM. The CDR3 has 14 amino acids. V dropped 7 bases and J dropped 4 bases, with 13 bases sitting between them. The CDR3 region has the DNA TGTGCCAGCATTCCGTTGGGACTTAATGAAAAACTGTTTTTT. Translating gives CASIPLGLNEKLFF.

The chain couples TRBV5-1 to TRBJ2-1; 8 bases agree with TRBD2. This CDR3 region has 16 residues. Per the germline V gene, CDR1 is SGHRS and CDR2 is YFSETQ. V lost 0 bases to trimming and J lost 0 bases; unmatched junction nucleotides: 2. CDR3 DNA sequence: TGCGCCAGCAGCTTGGACAGCGGGAGCTCCTACAATGAGCAGTTCTTC. This gives the protein CASSLDSGSSYNEQFF.

This clonotype has just a few counts. This chain uses TRBV15 with TRBJ2-3; the match to TRBD2 covers 8 bases. There are 15 residues in the CDR3. Losses at the gene ends were 4 bases for V and 8 bases for J; bases not matched to a gene: 11. CDR1 is LNHNV, CDR2 YYDKDF, per germline (reference sequence). The CDR3 region is CATSNRLAYKSTQYF. CDR3 nucleotide sequence: TGTGCCACCAGCAACCGACTAGCGTATAAGAGTACGCAGTATTTT. Filled out from reference TRBV15 and TRBJ2-3, the complete variable domain reads DAMVIQNPRYQVTQFGKPVTLSCSQTLNHNVMYWYQQKSSQAPKLLFHYYDKDFNNEADTPDNFQSRRPNTSFCFLDIRSPGLGDTAMYLCATSNRLAYKSTQYFGPGTRLTVL.

The rearrangement joins TRBV12-3 or TRBV12-4 to TRBJ1-2, with 9 bases aligning to TRBD1. This CDR3 spans 14 amino acids. Trimming cost V 6 bases and J 4 bases; bases outside gene matches: 6. Written as DNA, the CDR3 is TGTGCCAGCAGGACAGGGGGAGGGGGCTATGGCTACACCTTC. It encodes CASRTGGGGYGYTF.

In its sample, this clonotype was seen many times. This chain uses TRBV7-6 with TRBJ1-2; D gene uncertain. CDR1 SGHVS and CDR2 FNYEAQ come from the germline V gene. The CDR3 contains 14 residues. Trimming stripped 1 base from V and 7 bases from J, with 13 bases between. CDR3 sequence (DNA): TGTGCCAGCAGCTTAGGTTCTCCGGGAAGTGGCTACACCTTC. Encoded protein: CASSLGSPGSGYTF.

J is TRBJ2-1 and V is TRBV20-1; TRBD2 aligns across 8 bases. Germline V gives CDR1 DFQATT, CDR2 SNEGSKA (reference sequence). J was trimmed by 2 bases and V by 0 bases; bases with no gene match: 9. CDR3 size: 17 residues. In DNA form, the CDR3 reads TGCAGTGCTAGAGATTTGGGACTAGTCATCCCCTACAATGAGCAGTTCTTC. Its translation: CSARDLGLVIPYNEQFF.

Note on this clonotype: One end of the junction varies from germline; a read error may be responsible. The chain has TRBV12-3 or TRBV12-4 and TRBJ2-2; the D gene is possibly TRBD2 (5 bases). The CDR3 loop spans 13 amino acids. The CDR3 coding sequence is TGTGCCAGCAGTTTTTTGGCCCTCGGGGAGCGGTTTTTT. Protein product: CASSFLALGERFF.

A few counts support this clonotype. The chain couples TRBV19 to TRBJ2-3; possible D gene TRBD2, 6 bases. CDR3 length: 15 amino acids. The V gene lost 10 bases and the J gene lost 1 base, with 18 bases spanning the gap. Germline V CDR1 and CDR2: LNHDA, SQIVND (reference sequence). CDR3 protein: CATSKRREGTDTQYF. DNA of the CDR3: TGTGCCACTTCGAAACGGAGGGAAGGCACAGATACGCAGTATTTT.

This clonotype showed up many times. This sequence joins TRBV20-1 and TRBJ2-3, with D hard to call. Trimming took off 6 bases at V and 0 bases at J, with 10 bases between the two ends. Germline lookup yields CDR1 DFQATT and CDR2 SNEGSKA (reference sequence). The CDR3 extends over 13 amino acids. The CDR3 here is CSARIPSTDTQYF. The CDR3 DNA is TGCAGTGCCCGCATCCCTAGCACAGATACGCAGTATTTT.

This chain connects TRBV13 to TRBJ2-7; either TRBD1 or TRBD2 may supply D (5 bases each). The DNA end is a closer match to TRBJ2-5, so the J assignment may be wrong. The V gene's germline CDR1 is PRHDT and CDR2 FYEKMQ (reference sequence). This CDR3 spans 16 amino acids. Here the CDR3 DNA reads TGTGCCAGCAGCTTAGGCGGGACGGTTGACCTGGAGACCCAGTACTTC. Protein sequence: CASSLGGTVDLETQYF.

The table lists this clonotype with many counts. The chain joins TRBV15 to TRBJ2-5; possible D gene TRBD2, 5 bases. The CDR3 has 16 amino acids. Deletions cut 4 bases from V and 4 bases from J, with 19 bases between. From germline, CDR1 is LNHNV and CDR2 YYDKDF (reference sequence). CDR3 region: CATSIALEGSRETQYF. The DNA of the CDR3 is TGTGCCACCAGCATCGCACTAGAGGGTTCAAGAGAGACCCAGTACTTC.

As to this clonotype: This clone may be a read error of a much larger clone one base away. The chain uses TRBV7-9 and TRBJ2-1; the match to TRBD1 covers 9 bases. V was clipped by 5 bases and J by 3 bases; unmatched bases: 11. Germline assignment: CDR1 SEHNR and CDR2 FQNEAQ (reference sequence). The CDR3 is 17 residues long. This chain's CDR3 is CASSQLGTGTGYNEQFF. The CDR3 DNA sequence: TGTGCCAGCAGCCAACTCGGGACAGGGACCGGCTACAATGAGCAGTTCTTC.

V is TRBV6-4 and J is TRBJ2-1; 9 positions match TRBD1. TRBJ2-7 explains the end of the DNA better; the J call may be wrong. The V gene's germline CDR1 is MRHNA and CDR2 SNTAGT. The CDR3 spans 14 residues. CDR3 coding DNA: TGTGCCAGCAGTGACGGGACAGGGCTAAATGAGCAGTACTTC. It is translated as CASSDGTGLNEQYF.

This clonotype was seen repeatedly, ten times or more. CDR3 nucleotides: TGTGCCAGCAGCTCAAGGGACAGGGCCACAGCCAAAAACATTCAGTACTTC. This codes for CASSSRDRATAKNIQYF. V and J are TRBV5-5 and TRBJ2-4; 9 positions match TRBD1. The V gene's germline CDR1 is SGHKS and CDR2 YYEKEE (reference sequence). CDR3 length: 17 residues. The ends lost 3 bases at V and 0 bases at J; junction bases unmatched: 7.

This clonotype has a handful of counts. The rearrangement joins TRBV4-3 to TRBJ2-1; D tentatively reads TRBD1 or TRBD2 (6 bases each). The V gene lost 1 base and the J gene lost 3 bases, with 25 bases spanning the gap. This CDR3 comprises 20 residues. Germline V lookup: CDR1 LGHNA, CDR2 YSLEER. CDR3 sequence (DNA): TGCGCCAGCAGCCAAGGACCCCCGAGGGGGGCCCGTCCAAGCTACAATGAGCAGTTCTTC. It translates to CASSQGPPRGARPSYNEQFF.

V gene TRBV7-2 combines with J gene TRBJ2-6, with D hard to call. Looked up from germline, CDR1 is SGHTA and CDR2 is FQGNSA. The CDR3 is 17 amino acids. V lost 5 bases to trimming and J lost 2 bases, with 16 bases between them. This chain's CDR3 is CASSHPTEFPGANVLTF. CDR3 DNA sequence: TGTGCCAGCAGCCACCCCACGGAGTTCCCTGGGGCCAACGTCCTGACTTTC.

This clonotype was observed many times. V is TRBV20-1 and J is TRBJ2-6, with 13 bases fitting TRBD2. CDR3 length: 19 amino acids. V lost 0 bases to trimming and J lost 3 bases; unmatched junction nucleotides: 8. CDR1 and CDR2 from the germline V gene are DFQATT and SNEGSKA (reference sequence). This CDR3 is CSARDPPGLAGVGANVLTF. The CDR3 DNA sequence: TGCAGTGCTAGAGACCCTCCTGGACTAGCGGGGGTTGGGGCCAACGTCCTGACTTTC.

This clonotype was seen ten or more times. The J gene is TRBJ2-1, the V gene TRBV7-7; 8 nucleotides line up with TRBD1. CDR1 is SSHAT, CDR2 FNYEAQ, per germline (reference sequence). The V and J ends lost 5 bases and 10 bases, in that order; junction bases with no gene match: 10. The length of the CDR3 is 14 residues. The CDR3 reads CASSPLTGAGEQFF. CDR3 nucleotides: TGTGCCAGCAGCCCTCTGACAGGGGCCGGGGAGCAGTTCTTC.

At least ten counts were recorded for this clonotype. The chain has TRBV18 and TRBJ1-2, with D possibly TRBD1 on 6 matching bases. CDR3 length equals 15 residues. Germline values: CDR1 KGHSH, CDR2 LQKENI. The ends were cut back, 4 bases at V and 5 bases at J, with 17 bases in the middle. The chain's CDR3 is CASSRELGARYGYTF. DNA for the CDR3: TGTGCCAGCTCACGAGAACTGGGGGCGCGGTATGGCTACACCTTC.

This clonotype was recorded many times. The chain uses TRBV12-3 or TRBV12-4 and TRBJ1-2, with no clear D. The CDR3 runs 13 residues. The germline V and J ends were trimmed by 7 bases and 4 bases, with 13 bases remaining between them. CDR3 loop: CASTPAGFYGYTF. The CDR3 DNA reads as TGTGCCAGCACCCCCGCGGGGTTCTATGGCTACACCTTC.

This clonotype was found a few times. The chain couples TRBV28 to TRBJ1-5, with D maybe TRBD1 (5 bases). CDR1 MDHEN and CDR2 SYDVKM come from the germline V gene. Trimming cost V 2 bases and J 3 bases, with 14 bases left between them. This CDR3 is 16 amino acids long. The DNA for the CDR3 is TGTGCCAGCAGTTTAGTGGGGGGTTTGGACAATCAGCCCCAGCATTTT. It is translated as CASSLVGGLDNQPQHF.

This clonotype was detected ten times or more. The V gene is TRBV7-2, the J gene TRBJ2-7; either TRBD1 or TRBD2 may fit D (5 bases each). The germline V and J ends were trimmed by 3 bases and 2 bases, with 11 bases remaining between them. The length of the CDR3 is 14 residues. In germline, CDR1 is SGHTA, CDR2 FQGNSA. The CDR3 loop is CASSLRDGAYEQYF. CDR3 in DNA: TGTGCCAGCAGCTTGAGGGACGGGGCCTACGAGCAGTACTTC.

Notes on this clonotype: It may be a read error: a sequence one base away is much more abundant. This chain links TRBV6-1 with TRBJ2-1; 8 nucleotides agree with TRBD1. Gene TRBJ2-7 matches the end of the DNA better, so the J call may be wrong. The germline V gene has CDR1 MNHNS and CDR2 SASEGT. CDR3 length: 16 residues. The CDR3 DNA reads TGTGCCAGCAGGCAACAGGGGGAGGTGACCTACAATGAGCAGTACTTC. Translating gives CASRQQGEVTYNEQYF.